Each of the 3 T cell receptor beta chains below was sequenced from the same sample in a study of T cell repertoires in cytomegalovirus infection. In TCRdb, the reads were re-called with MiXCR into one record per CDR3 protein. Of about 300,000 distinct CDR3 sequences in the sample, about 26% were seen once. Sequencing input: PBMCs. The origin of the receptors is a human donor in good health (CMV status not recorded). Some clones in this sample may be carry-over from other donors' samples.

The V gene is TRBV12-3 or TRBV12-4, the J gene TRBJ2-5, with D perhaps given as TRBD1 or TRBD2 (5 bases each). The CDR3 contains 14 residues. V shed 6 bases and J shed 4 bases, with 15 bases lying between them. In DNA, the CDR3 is TGTGCCAGCAGCCGGCCTCAGGGACGAGAGACCCAGTACTTC. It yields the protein CASSRPQGRETQYF.

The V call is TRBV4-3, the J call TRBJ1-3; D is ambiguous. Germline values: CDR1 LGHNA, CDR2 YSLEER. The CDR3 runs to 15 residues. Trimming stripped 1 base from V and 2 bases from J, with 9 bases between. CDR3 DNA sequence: TGCGCCAGCAGCCAAGGTGGCGGCCCTGGAAACACCATATATTTT. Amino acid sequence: CASSQGGGPGNTIYF.

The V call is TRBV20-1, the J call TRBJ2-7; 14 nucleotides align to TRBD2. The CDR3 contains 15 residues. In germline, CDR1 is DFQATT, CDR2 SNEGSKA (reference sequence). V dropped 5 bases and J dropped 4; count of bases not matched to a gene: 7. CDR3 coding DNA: TGCAGTGCTTTCGGGACTAGCGGGGGATCGTACGAGCAGTACTTC. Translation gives CSAFGTSGGSYEQYF.